The 31 T cell receptor beta chains listed next were all sequenced from one sample in a study of OX40 agonist ivuxolimab in advanced cancers. Here immunoSEQ multiplex PCR was the method, and the copy in TCRdb shows in-frame clones only, minus some. The sample contains 9,000 to 13,000 clones, around 80% of which appear only once. The starting material was CD4+ or CD8+ T cells sorted from blood, obtained in a trial of the OX40 agonist ivuxolimab. The receptor source for this set is an adult with an advanced solid tumor such as melanoma, head and neck, liver or kidney cancer.

There are a few counts of this clone. V usage is TRBV10-2 and J usage is TRBJ2-3; 9 nucleotides align to TRBD2. V was pared by 3 bases and J by 7 bases, with 11 bases of the junction left unmatched. The germline CDR1 and CDR2 sequences are WSHSY and SAAADI. This CDR3 spans 16 amino acids. CDR3: CASSDGLAGKFYTQYF. The CDR3 DNA sequence: TGCGCCAGCAGTGATGGGCTAGCGGGAAAGTTCTATACGCAGTATTTT.

The chain recombines TRBV11-2 with TRBJ2-7, with TRBD2 identical over 7 bases. Per germline, CDR1 SGHAT and CDR2 FQNNGV. J was trimmed by 2 bases and V by 5 bases; bases with no gene match: 9. This CDR3 has 15 amino acids. CDR3 DNA sequence: TGTGCCAGCAGCGTGCTCAGCGGGACGGCCTACGAGCAGTACTTC. Translation: CASSVLSGTAYEQYF.

The DNA of the CDR3 is TGTGCCAGCTCACCGCGGGAGGCAGAGGGAAATCAGCCCCAGCATTTT. Its protein is CASSPREAEGNQPQHF. This chain uses TRBV18 with TRBJ1-5; D gene unclear. V lost 3 bases and J lost 4, with 16 bases in between. Germline V gene sequence: CDR1 KGHSH, CDR2 LQKENI. There are 16 residues in the CDR3.

This rearrangement joins TRBV27 to TRBJ2-7, with D hard to call. V was shortened by 0 bases and J by 0 bases, with 6 bases between the two germline ends. This CDR3 has 14 amino acids. The germline CDR1 and CDR2 sequences are MNHEY and SMNVEV (reference sequence). The CDR3 region is CASSLSGVSYEQYF. The CDR3 nucleotides read TGTGCCAGCAGTTTATCTGGGGTCTCCTACGAGCAGTACTTC.

This rearrangement joins TRBV11-3 to TRBJ2-7, with D possibly being TRBD2 (5 bases). Trimming cost V 5 bases and J 3 bases, with 20 bases left between them. This CDR3 spans 16 amino acids. The germline gives CDR1 SGHNT, CDR2 YENEEA. The DNA of the CDR3 is TGTGCCAGCAGCCCGGTCCGGGAAATTGGAGTCTACGAGCAGTACTTC. Encoded protein: CASSPVREIGVYEQYF.

The J gene is TRBJ2-7, the V gene TRBV2, with 12 positions matching TRBD2. The CDR3 contains 18 residues. V shed 1 base, J shed 3 bases, and the junction held 10 bases outside the gene matches. The germline V gene has CDR1 SNHLY and CDR2 FYNNEI. CDR3 nucleotides: TGTGCCAGCAGTGAAGTTCCGGCTGGGGGACTAGCGGGCTACGAGCAGTACTTC. Protein sequence: CASSEVPAGGLAGYEQYF.

The chain recombines TRBV6-5 with TRBJ2-7; D is unresolved. Trimming took 3 bases from V and 3 from J, leaving 12 bases between them. CDR3 length: 14 residues. Germline V gene lookup returns CDR1 MNHEY and CDR2 SVGAGI. CDR3 sequence reads: CASSYADGYYEQYF. The CDR3 DNA sequence: TGTGCCAGCAGTTATGCGGACGGATACTACGAGCAGTACTTC.

This clone was seen more than once but under ten times. The V and J genes are TRBV4-2 and TRBJ1-2, with TRBD1 as a possible D gene (6 bases). The germline gives CDR1 LGHNA, CDR2 YNFKEQ. The CDR3 spans 17 residues. V lost 0 bases and J lost 2, with 16 bases in between. CDR3 sequence reads: CASSQESAGGGNYGYTF. The CDR3 coding sequence is TGTGCCAGCAGCCAAGAATCTGCGGGGGGCGGGAACTATGGCTACACCTTC.

This sequence joins TRBV5-4 and TRBJ1-1, with no clear D. The germline gives CDR1 SGHNT, CDR2 YYREEE (reference sequence). The germline V and J ends were trimmed by 4 bases and 5 bases, with 9 bases remaining between them. The CDR3 extends over 12 amino acids. CDR3: CASSPSGTEAFF. The DNA for the CDR3 is TGTGCCAGCAGCCCCTCCGGTACTGAAGCTTTCTTT. Together with reference TRBV5-4 and TRBJ1-1, the CDR3 gives the full variable domain: ETGVTQSPTHLIKTRGQQVTLRCSSQSGHNTVSWYQQALGQGPQFIFQYYREEENGRGNFPPRFSGLQFPNYSSELNVNALELDDSALYLCASSPSGTEAFFGQGTRLTVV.

This rearrangement joins TRBV6-1 to TRBJ2-7; possibly TRBD1 for D (5 bases). The V end lost 4 bases, the J end lost 2 bases, and 9 bases lay between the germline ends. The germline CDR1 and CDR2 sequences are MNHNS and SASEGT. The CDR3 length is 13 residues. The DNA for the CDR3 is TGTGCCAGCAGTGCCAGGGCGCCCTACGAGCAGTACTTC. As protein: CASSARAPYEQYF.

The rearrangement uses TRBV27 and TRBJ2-3; D may correspond to TRBD1 or TRBD2 (6 bases each). CDR1 and CDR2 (germline): MNHEY, SMNVEV (reference sequence). There are 15 residues in the CDR3. Trimming pared 2 bases from V and 1 base from J, leaving 10 bases between. CDR3 DNA sequence: TGTGCCAGCAGTTTAAGGAGGGGGGGCACAGATACGCAGTATTTT. Translated, it gives CASSLRRGGTDTQYF.

The CDR3 nucleotides are TGTGCCAGCAGTGAAGCGCCGGGGCAGGACTATGGCTACACCTTC. This translates into CASSEAPGQDYGYTF. The chain recombines TRBV2 with TRBJ1-2, with D possibly TRBD1 on 5 matching bases. Deletions cut 0 bases from V and 3 bases from J, with 11 bases between. The CDR3 sequence is 15 residues long. Germline-derived CDR1 and CDR2 are SNHLY and FYNNEI. The full variable domain, rest sourced from reference TRBV2 and TRBJ1-2, is EPEVTQTPSHQVTQMGQEVILRCVPISNHLYFYWYRQILGQKVEFLVSFYNNEISEKSEIFDDQFSVERPDGSNFTLKIRSTKLEDSAMYFCASSEAPGQDYGYTFGSGTRLTVV.

V and J are TRBV4-1 and TRBJ2-2, with D hard to call. The ends were cut back, 4 bases at V and 3 bases at J, with 9 bases in the middle. The CDR3 totals 14 residues. Germline lookup yields CDR1 MGHRA and CDR2 YSYEKL. CDR3 region: CASSPYGDTGELFF. The DNA of the CDR3 is TGCGCCAGCAGCCCTTATGGAGACACCGGGGAGCTGTTTTTT.

The chain combines TRBV10-3 with TRBJ1-1; TRBD1 might be the D (6 bases). The V end lost 2 bases, the J end lost 4 bases, and 14 bases lay between the germline ends. Germline V lookup: CDR1 ENHRY, CDR2 SYGVKD. The CDR3 extends over 15 amino acids. This CDR3 is CAISEGGPGTTEAFF. CDR3 DNA sequence: TGTGCCATCAGTGAGGGGGGGCCGGGGACCACTGAAGCTTTCTTT.

The J gene is TRBJ2-2, the V gene TRBV29-1, with D unresolved. CDR1 is SQVTM, CDR2 ANQGSEA, per germline. V was shortened by 0 bases and J by 0 bases, with 11 bases between the two germline ends. CDR3 length: 16 amino acids. CDR3 coding DNA: TGCAGCGTTGAAGATCTCGGACCTACGAACACCGGGGAGCTGTTTTTT. Translating it yields CSVEDLGPTNTGELFF.

This chain joins TRBV7-9 and TRBJ2-1, with D hard to call. The CDR3 runs to 14 residues. The germline V gene encodes CDR1 SEHNR and CDR2 FQNEAQ (reference sequence). V lost 3 bases and J lost 1, with 7 bases in between. CDR3 residues: CASSFERSYNEQFF. CDR3 nucleotides: TGTGCCAGCAGCTTTGAGAGGTCCTACAATGAGCAGTTCTTC.

The V call is TRBV4-1, the J call TRBJ2-1; 9 positions agree with TRBD2. CDR3 length: 17 residues. Trimming removed 3 bases from V and 7 bases from J; junction bases left unmatched: 13. In germline, CDR1 is MGHRA, CDR2 YSYEKL. CDR3 protein: CASSQAGGNPPLNEQFF. The DNA for the CDR3 is TGCGCCAGCAGCCAGGCGGGGGGGAACCCTCCCCTTAATGAGCAGTTCTTC.

The J gene is TRBJ2-7, the V gene TRBV6-4; 9 bases are shared with TRBD1. This CDR3 comprises 18 residues. V trimming: 3 bases; J trimming: 2 bases; junction bases outside the gene matches: 14. Germline V gene sequence: CDR1 MRHNA, CDR2 SNTAGT. The CDR3 is CASSDFGPTGQGTYEQYF. In DNA, the CDR3 is TGTGCCAGCAGTGATTTCGGCCCAACGGGACAGGGAACCTACGAGCAGTACTTC.

The count of this clone is one. V gene TRBV5-1 combines with J gene TRBJ1-1; TRBD1 aligns across 12 bases. The CDR3 sequence is 15 residues long. Germline values: CDR1 SGHRS, CDR2 YFSETQ. The junction had 8 bases not matched to a gene; V was cut back by 7 bases and J by 4 bases. In nucleotides, the CDR3 is TGCGCCAGCTCCCGGGACAGGGGGCTTGCCACTGAAGCTTTCTTT. Amino acid sequence: CASSRDRGLATEAFF.

The CDR3 DNA reads as TGTGCCATCAGTGAAACACAGGGGGGAGAAAAACTGTTTTTT. Translation: CAISETQGGEKLFF. The genes are TRBV10-3 and TRBJ1-4, with 8 bases identical to TRBD1. With 3 bases clipped from V and 8 bases from J, the junction kept 5 bases outside the gene matches. The CDR3 sequence is 14 residues long. Germline CDR1 is ENHRY and CDR2 is SYGVKD.

The chain joins TRBV2 to TRBJ1-1, with no clear D. Trimming cost V 9 bases and J 8 bases, with 16 bases left between them. CDR1 is SNHLY and CDR2 is FYNNEI in the germline V gene. This CDR3 is built from 12 residues. In DNA, the CDR3 is TGTGCCAGGGGAATAGGGCACCGCGAAGCTTTCTTT. This translates into CARGIGHREAFF.

By proportion, this clone is large. This chain links TRBV27 with TRBJ1-1; D unclear. Trimming cost V 6 bases and J 6 bases, with 20 bases left between them. Germline CDR1 is MNHEY and CDR2 is SMNVEV (reference sequence). The CDR3 covers 15 residues. The CDR3 coding sequence is TGTGCCAGCAGGGCCCTTTTGGGGAACGGTGCTGAAGCTTTCTTT. Its translation is CASRALLGNGAEAFF.

This clone is classed as medium-sized. The chain links TRBV9 to TRBJ2-7; TRBD1 aligns across 7 bases. Unmatched junction bases numbered 9, after V lost 4 bases and J lost 5 bases. This CDR3 is built from 14 residues. Per germline, CDR1 SGDLS and CDR2 YYNGEE. The CDR3 sequence is CASSPSDRAHEQYF. CDR3 in DNA: TGTGCCAGCAGCCCCTCCGACAGGGCCCACGAGCAGTACTTC.

This clone was observed once. V gene TRBV7-8 combines with J gene TRBJ2-5, with TRBD1 identical over 7 bases. The CDR3 is made up of 19 amino acids. V lost 1 base and J lost 5; bases outside the gene matches: 19. Germline V gene sequence: CDR1 SGHVS, CDR2 FQNEAQ. The CDR3 DNA is TGTGCCAGCAGCTTAGAGGCCCTAAGGGGGCTCGGTCGGTCGGAGACCCAGTACTTC. The encoded protein is CASSLEALRGLGRSETQYF. Full variable domain (remainder filled in from reference TRBV7-8 and TRBJ2-5): GAGVSQSPRYKVAKRGQDVALRCDPISGHVSLFWYQQALGQGPEFLTYFQNEAQLDKSGLPSDRFFAERPEGSVSTLKIQRTQQEDSAVYLCASSLEALRGLGRSETQYFGPGTRLLVL.

This clone counts as large. At the DNA level, this CDR3 is encoded by other sequences in the same sample as well. This chain uses TRBV7-2 with TRBJ2-7; TRBD2 matches 8 bases. CDR1 and CDR2 from the germline V gene are SGHTA and FQGNSA. V shed 5 bases, J shed 4 bases, and the junction held 7 bases outside the gene matches. The CDR3 contains 14 residues. Here the CDR3 reads CASSPWTSSYEQYF. The CDR3 nucleotides read TGTGCCAGCAGCCCATGGACTAGCAGTTACGAGCAGTACTTC.

J is TRBJ1-2 and V is TRBV5-5; D call uncertain. In germline, CDR1 is SGHKS, CDR2 YYEKEE (reference sequence). This CDR3 region has 16 residues. V was trimmed by 0 bases and J by 0 bases, leaving 12 bases between them. The CDR3 nucleotides read TGTGCCAGCAGCTTGGTTGGGTCAGCGACTAACTATGGCTACACCTTC. Protein: CASSLVGSATNYGYTF.

This clone showed up just once. V usage is TRBV6-1 and J usage is TRBJ2-7; the D gene could be TRBD1 or TRBD2 (5 bases each). The CDR3 totals 12 residues. V was pared by 8 bases and J by 5 bases, with 13 bases between. Germline V lookup: CDR1 MNHNS, CDR2 SASEGT. CDR3 loop: CASGDQVDEQYF. The CDR3 nucleotides read TGTGCCAGCGGGGACCAAGTCGACGAGCAGTACTTC.

Comments on this clone: The junction and the germline gene differ at one end; a read error may be behind it. The chain links TRBV6-5 to TRBJ2-5; the match to TRBD1 covers 8 bases. The CDR3 is made up of 14 amino acids. Germline CDR1 is MNHEY and CDR2 is SVGAGI. For the CDR3, the DNA is TGTGCCAGCAGCTACTTGACAGGGGAAGAGACCCAGTACTTC. Translated: CASSYLTGEETQYF.

This chain links TRBV19 with TRBJ1-4; D unclear. The CDR3 covers 15 residues. Trimming pared 6 bases from V and 2 bases from J, leaving 13 bases between. Germline lookup yields CDR1 LNHDA and CDR2 SQIVND (reference sequence). The CDR3 bases are TGTGCCAGTAGCCCGGGCCTATCCACTAATGAAAAACTGTTTTTT. It is translated as CASSPGLSTNEKLFF.

V usage is TRBV4-1 and J usage is TRBJ2-5, with D possibly being TRBD2 (6 bases). Trimming took off 2 bases at V and 2 bases at J, with 9 bases between the two ends. Germline CDR1 MGHRA, CDR2 YSYEKL. The CDR3 contains 14 residues. CDR3 residues: CASSQNSGQETQYF. CDR3 coding DNA: TGCGCCAGCAGCCAAAACAGCGGGCAAGAGACCCAGTACTTC.

The chain couples TRBV7-9 to TRBJ2-7; 8 bases align to TRBD2. The V gene end was trimmed by 4 bases and the J gene end by 0 bases; junction bases not matched to a gene: 5. This CDR3 comprises 15 residues. Germline CDR1 SEHNR, CDR2 FQNEAQ (reference sequence). The CDR3 nucleotides are TGTGCCAGCAGCTCAACTAGCGGAAGCTCCTACGAGCAGTACTTC. As protein: CASSSTSGSSYEQYF.